The sequence of this T cell receptor (beta chain) was determined in a study of control samples from healthy donors and cancer patients. Produced via immunoSEQ multiplex PCR; TCRdb's table is partial and in-frame only. Of more than 70,000 clones detected, about 94% appear once; the ten largest clones hold 2.8%. Trimming cost V 5 bases and J 7 bases; bases outside gene matches: 7. This CDR3 is built from 13 residues. Germline CDR1 MNHEY, CDR2 SVGAGI. The gene calls are TRBV6-5 and TRBJ1-1, with 7 nucleotides matching TRBD1. The sequence was collected from a woman in her thirties in good health. Sequencing was performed on blood. CDR3 sequence: CASSPGQTGEAFF. The CDR3 DNA follows: TGTGCCAGCAGTCCGGGACAGACGGGTGAAGCTTTCTTT.